The clone carrying this TCR beta chain was seen a handful of times. Its antigen remains unknown. Trimming took 4 bases from V and 2 from J, leaving 14 bases between them. Germline CDR1 reads MDHEN; CDR2 reads SYDVKM. The CDR3 has 15 amino acids. This sample is part of a study of shared clonotypes between healthy human individuals. Whole-study findings and limits: Researchers sampled only blood; tissue repertoires likely differ. Generation probability values for non-shared clonotypes were lower than those for clonotypes shared by all four donors.

Original handling: In the immunoSEQ data, sequences were junction-only and lacked quality scores, so filtering differed. Method: immunoSEQ multiplex PCR; TCRdb's copy keeps in-frame clones and lacks some. V and J calls and clone size are copied from that table; D and trimming were computed from the DNA. The sample lists about 360,000 clones, less than 85% occurring once. This TCR was sampled from a man aged 30 to 45 in good health. J is TRBJ2-5 and V is TRBV28; D perhaps matches TRBD1 (6 bases). Sequenced material: memory CD4+ T cells sorted from blood. Specified subset: CD45RA-negative fraction. DNA of the CDR3: TGTGCCAGCAGTTCTGCCCAGGGGATTCAAGAGACCCAGTACTTC. Translation gives CASSSAQGIQETQYF.